The 21 T cell receptor beta chains below all came from one sample that was sequenced in a study of blood T cell repertoires in COVID-19. The data were produced by immunoSEQ multiplex PCR, yet TCRdb's version contains in-frame clones alone and is incomplete. The repertoire holds 150,000 to 200,000 clones, about four fifths seen once, with 8.1% in the top ten. Sequenced input: peripheral blood. The origin of the receptors is a woman aged 60-75 years with COVID-19, enrolled during active disease.

The V gene is TRBV19, the J gene TRBJ2-3; 7 bases are a match to TRBD1. The CDR3 loop spans 16 amino acids. The germline V gene has CDR1 LNHDA and CDR2 SQIVND (reference sequence). V shed 2 bases, J shed 2 bases, and the junction held 7 bases outside the gene matches. In nucleotides, the CDR3 is TGTGCCAGTAGTATACAGAGGGGGCCAGCCACAGATACGCAGTATTTT. Translating gives CASSIQRGPATDTQYF.

V usage is TRBV19 and J usage is TRBJ1-1, with D tentatively TRBD1 (6 bases). This CDR3 comprises 14 residues. V lost 3 bases and J lost 5, with 13 bases in between. In germline, CDR1 is LNHDA, CDR2 SQIVND (reference sequence). CDR3 sequence reads: CASSMIHRGTEAFF. The DNA of the CDR3 is TGTGCCAGTAGTATGATCCATAGGGGGACTGAAGCTTTCTTT.

This clone was detected only once. The chain uses TRBV14 and TRBJ1-1; 7 bases line up with TRBD1. Germline CDR1 SGHDN, CDR2 FVKESK. This CDR3 is 15 amino acids long. The ends lost 3 bases at V and 3 bases at J; junction bases unmatched: 7. CDR3 amino acids: CASSQIDRADTEAFF. DNA for the CDR3: TGTGCCAGCAGCCAGATTGACAGGGCCGACACTGAAGCTTTCTTT.

This clone was found a few times. The V call is TRBV4-1, the J call TRBJ2-1; 8 bases agree with TRBD2. CDR1 and CDR2 from the germline V gene are MGHRA and YSYEKL. CDR3 length equals 15 residues. The V gene end was trimmed by 3 bases and the J gene end by 3 bases; junction bases not matched to a gene: 4. The chain's CDR3 is CASSHPGGSYNEQFF. The DNA of the CDR3 is TGCGCCAGCAGCCACCCGGGGGGGAGCTACAATGAGCAGTTCTTC.

V is TRBV10-3 and J is TRBJ1-4; D might be TRBD1 (5 bases). Per the germline V gene, CDR1 is ENHRY and CDR2 is SYGVKD. Trimming removed 7 bases at V and 8 bases at J, with 14 bases between. This CDR3 region has 13 residues. In DNA form, the CDR3 reads TGTGCCATCACGGCCGGAAAGGGGGAAAAACTGTTTTTT. It yields the protein CAITAGKGEKLFF.

The chain joins TRBV28 to TRBJ2-2, with D possibly matching TRBD1 (7 bases). This CDR3 contains 16 residues. Germline CDR1 and CDR2: MDHEN and SYDVKM. The germline V and J ends were trimmed by 3 bases and 3 bases, with 14 bases remaining between them. The CDR3 region is CASSLTGRRDTGELFF. In DNA, the CDR3 is TGTGCCAGCAGTTTGACAGGGAGGAGGGACACCGGGGAGCTGTTTTTT.

This clone was recorded only once. This chain connects TRBV10-3 to TRBJ1-1; D is uncertain. CDR3 length: 11 residues. Trimming took off 2 bases at V and 10 bases at J, with 8 bases between the two ends. Germline assignment: CDR1 ENHRY and CDR2 SYGVKD. As DNA, the CDR3 is TGTGCCATCAGTGAGCGCGGGCGAGCTTTCTTT. Its translation: CAISERGRAFF.

The rearrangement joins TRBV7-8 to TRBJ2-2; no firm D call. The CDR3 is made up of 15 amino acids. Trimming left V 2 bases short and J 4 bases short, with 11 bases between. Germline V lookup: CDR1 SGHVS, CDR2 FQNEAQ. The CDR3 reads CASSLLFQFTGELFF. The DNA of the CDR3 is TGTGCCAGCAGCTTACTTTTCCAGTTCACCGGGGAGCTGTTTTTT.

This chain joins TRBV6-6 and TRBJ1-2, with 8 bases aligning to TRBD1. This CDR3 has 18 amino acids. Germline V CDR1 and CDR2: MNHNY, SVGAGI (reference sequence). J gave up 1 base and V 5 bases, and 15 bases lay outside the gene matches. The CDR3 here is CASSRTPGQVVGNYGYTF. The CDR3 DNA is TGTGCCAGCAGTCGCACCCCGGGACAGGTAGTGGGTAACTATGGCTACACCTTC.

The chain combines TRBV6-6 with TRBJ2-7, with TRBD1 identical over 7 bases. V was pared by 5 bases and J by 4 bases, with 11 bases of the junction left unmatched. This CDR3 is 15 amino acids long. Germline V gene data show CDR1 as MNHNY and CDR2 as SVGAGI (reference sequence). CDR3 sequence: CASSRTGASLYEQYV. The CDR3 nucleotides read TGTGCCAGCAGTAGAACAGGGGCTTCCCTGTACGAGCAGTACGTC.

The chain has TRBV27 and TRBJ2-5, with TRBD2 matching 8 bases. Germline-derived CDR1 and CDR2 are MNHEY and SMNVEV (reference sequence). The CDR3 covers 13 residues. The V segment lost 9 bases and the J segment 4 bases; nucleotides outside the gene matches: 7. The CDR3 nucleotides read TGTGCCAGTGGACTAGCCCTAGCAGAGACCCAGTACTTC. Residues: CASGLALAETQYF.

CDR3 region: CASSLGGRWQYF. The CDR3 DNA is TGTGCCAGCAGCTTGGGGGGCCGGTGGCAGTACTTC. This chain uses TRBV5-8 with TRBJ2-7; TRBD1 is a possible D gene (5 bases). The V gene's germline CDR1 is SGHTS and CDR2 YDEGEE. CDR3 length: 12 residues. Trimming pared 0 bases from V and 9 bases from J, leaving 10 bases between.

The chain links TRBV19 to TRBJ2-5; TRBD1 might be the D (5 bases). The CDR3 sequence is 17 residues long. Trimming stripped 2 bases from V and 1 base from J, with 17 bases between. Germline lookup yields CDR1 LNHDA and CDR2 SQIVND (reference sequence). CDR3 region: CASSIRLSGLVQETQYF. The CDR3 coding sequence is TGTGCCAGTAGTATAAGGTTGTCAGGGTTGGTCCAAGAGACCCAGTACTTC.

This sequence joins TRBV28 and TRBJ2-1, with TRBD2 identical over 13 bases. V lost 7 bases and J lost 8; bases outside the gene matches: 8. The CDR3 runs to 15 residues. Germline lookup yields CDR1 MDHEN and CDR2 SYDVKM. The CDR3 DNA sequence: TGTGCCAGCACTCAAACTAGCGGGAGGGCCTATGAGCAGTTCTTC. Translated: CASTQTSGRAYEQFF.

V and J are TRBV11-3 and TRBJ1-3; unclear D gene. The ends were cut back, 5 bases at V and 1 base at J, with 9 bases in the middle. The CDR3 consists of 14 residues. Germline V lookup: CDR1 SGHNT, CDR2 YENEEA. The CDR3 here is CASSPGGSGNTIYF. The DNA for the CDR3 is TGTGCCAGCAGCCCTGGAGGGTCTGGAAACACCATATATTTT. Using reference TRBV11-3 and TRBJ1-3 for the parts outside the CDR3, the full variable domain is EAGVVQSPRYKIIEKKQPVAFWCNPISGHNTLYWYLQNLGQGPELLIRYENEEAVDDSQLPKDRFSAERLKGVDSTLKIQPAELGDSAVYLCASSPGGSGNTIYFGEGSWLTVV.

The rearrangement uses TRBV3-1 (or the pseudogene TRBV3-2) and TRBJ2-2; TRBD1 matches 10 bases. The CDR3 contains 14 residues. The trim removed 6 bases at V and 5 bases at J, leaving 3 bases unmatched. The germline V gene has CDR1 LGHDT and CDR2 YNNKEL (reference sequence). Here the CDR3 reads CASRTGGVTGELFF. In DNA, the CDR3 is TGTGCCAGCAGGACAGGGGGCGTAACCGGGGAGCTGTTTTTT.

The chain combines TRBV5-6 with TRBJ1-4, with 9 bases lining up with TRBD1. Germline trimming cut 2 bases from V and 8 bases from J; bases unmatched to any gene: 10. The CDR3 covers 16 residues. Germline V gene sequence: CDR1 SGHDT, CDR2 YYEEEE. This chain's CDR3 is CASSFRGTGKSEKLFF. The CDR3 bases are TGTGCCAGCAGCTTTAGGGGGACAGGGAAATCGGAAAAACTGTTTTTT.

V is TRBV13 and J is TRBJ2-7, with a possible D match to TRBD2 (6 bases). Germline assignment: CDR1 PRHDT and CDR2 FYEKMQ (reference sequence). Trimming removed 5 bases at V and 4 bases at J, with 15 bases between. The CDR3 sequence is 14 residues long. The CDR3 protein is CASSPNGGFYEQYV. The CDR3 DNA is TGTGCCAGCAGCCCCAACGGGGGTTTTTACGAGCAGTACGTC.

This clone was picked up a small number of times. The rearrangement joins TRBV28 to TRBJ2-7; no reliable D call. The V end lost 1 base, the J end lost 3 bases, and 4 bases lay between the germline ends. Germline CDR1 reads MDHEN; CDR2 reads SYDVKM. This CDR3 is 12 amino acids long. For the CDR3, the DNA is TGTGCCAGCAGTTTATTCGTCTACGAGCAGTACGTC. The encoded protein is CASSLFVYEQYV.

This clone came up once. The V and J genes are TRBV14 and TRBJ1-1; D ambiguous. Deletions cut 1 base from V and 11 bases from J, with 17 bases between. CDR1 and CDR2 (germline): SGHDN, FVKESK. CDR3 length: 14 residues. CDR3 residues: CASSQAGGPRSAFF. CDR3 nucleotide sequence: TGTGCCAGCAGCCAAGCTGGTGGGCCCCGTAGTGCTTTCTTT.

The chain has TRBV20-1 and TRBJ1-4; no reliable D call. This CDR3 is built from 10 residues. The V gene's germline CDR1 is DFQATT and CDR2 SNEGSKA (reference sequence). Deletions cut 4 bases from V and 15 bases from J, with 12 bases between. This CDR3 is CSATSGVVFF. The CDR3 DNA is TGCAGTGCTACCAGCGGGGTTGTGTTTTTT.